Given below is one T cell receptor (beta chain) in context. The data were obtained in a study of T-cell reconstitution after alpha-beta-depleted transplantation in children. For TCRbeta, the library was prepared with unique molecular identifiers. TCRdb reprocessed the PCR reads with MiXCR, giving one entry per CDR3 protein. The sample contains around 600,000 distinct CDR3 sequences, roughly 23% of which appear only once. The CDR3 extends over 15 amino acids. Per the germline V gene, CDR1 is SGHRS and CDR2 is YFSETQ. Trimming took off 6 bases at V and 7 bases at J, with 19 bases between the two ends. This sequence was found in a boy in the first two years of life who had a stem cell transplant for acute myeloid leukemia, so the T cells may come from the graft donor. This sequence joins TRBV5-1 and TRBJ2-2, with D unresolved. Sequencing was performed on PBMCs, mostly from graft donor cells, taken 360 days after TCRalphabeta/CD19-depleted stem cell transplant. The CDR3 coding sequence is TGCGCCAGCACCCTGACGACCAACGCCGGCGGGGAGCTGTTTTTT. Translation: CASTLTTNAGGELFF.